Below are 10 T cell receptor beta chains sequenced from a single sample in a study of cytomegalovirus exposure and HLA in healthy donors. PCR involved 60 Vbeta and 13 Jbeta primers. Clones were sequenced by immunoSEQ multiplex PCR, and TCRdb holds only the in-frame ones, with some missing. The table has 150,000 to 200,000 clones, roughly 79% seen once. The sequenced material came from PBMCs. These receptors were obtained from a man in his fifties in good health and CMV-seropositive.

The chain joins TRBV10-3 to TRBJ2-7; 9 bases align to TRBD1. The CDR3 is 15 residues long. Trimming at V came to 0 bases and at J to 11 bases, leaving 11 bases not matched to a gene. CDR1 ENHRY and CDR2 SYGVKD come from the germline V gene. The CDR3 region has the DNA TGTGCCATCAGTGAGTCGACTCTTTGGGACAGGGTTAAGTACTTC. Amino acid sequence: CAISESTLWDRVKYF.

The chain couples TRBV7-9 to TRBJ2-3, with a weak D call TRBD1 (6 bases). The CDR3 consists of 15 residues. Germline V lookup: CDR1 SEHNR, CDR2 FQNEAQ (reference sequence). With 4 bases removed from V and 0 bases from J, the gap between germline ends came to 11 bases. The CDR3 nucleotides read TGTGCCAGCAGCTCTGACAGGCTTAGCACAGATACGCAGTATTTT. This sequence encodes CASSSDRLSTDTQYF.

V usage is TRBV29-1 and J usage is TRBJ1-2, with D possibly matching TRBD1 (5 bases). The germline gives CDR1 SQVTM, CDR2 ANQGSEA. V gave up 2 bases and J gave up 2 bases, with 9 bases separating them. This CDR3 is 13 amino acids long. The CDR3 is CSVESGLNYGYTF. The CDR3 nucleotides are TGCAGCGTTGAATCGGGACTGAACTATGGCTACACCTTC.

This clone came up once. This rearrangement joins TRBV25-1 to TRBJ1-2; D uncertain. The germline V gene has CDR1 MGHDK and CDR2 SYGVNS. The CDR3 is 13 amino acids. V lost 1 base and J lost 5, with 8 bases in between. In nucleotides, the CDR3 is TGTGCCAGCAGTGAATTGGGAGTGTATGGCTACACCTTC. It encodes CASSELGVYGYTF.

The CDR3 reads CASSWAGIRGAGELFF. The CDR3 DNA sequence: TGTGCCAGCAGTTGGGCAGGGATCAGGGGGGCCGGGGAGCTGTTTTTT. This chain joins TRBV28 and TRBJ2-2; the D gene is possibly TRBD1 (7 bases). Germline CDR1 MDHEN, CDR2 SYDVKM. V was trimmed by 4 bases and J by 6 bases, leaving 18 bases between them. The CDR3 runs to 16 residues.

CDR3 region: CASSQLTGAVGTEAFF. Here the CDR3 DNA reads TGTGCCAGCAGCCAATTAACAGGGGCGGTCGGCACTGAAGCTTTCTTT. The chain employs TRBV14 and TRBJ1-1; 7 nucleotides line up with TRBD1. The CDR3 extends over 16 amino acids. V shed 2 bases, J shed 4 bases, and the junction held 10 bases outside the gene matches. Per the germline V gene, CDR1 is SGHDN and CDR2 is FVKESK.

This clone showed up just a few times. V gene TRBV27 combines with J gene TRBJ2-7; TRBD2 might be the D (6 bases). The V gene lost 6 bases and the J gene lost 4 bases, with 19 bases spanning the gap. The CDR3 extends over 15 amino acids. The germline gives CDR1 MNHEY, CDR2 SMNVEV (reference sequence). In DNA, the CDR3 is TGTGCCAGCAGCCCAGGGACTTTGGGAAGATACGAGCAGTACTTC. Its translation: CASSPGTLGRYEQYF.

The chain's CDR3 is CASGDSSSNQPQHF. CDR3 DNA: TGTGCCAGTGGGGACAGCTCAAGCAATCAGCCCCAGCATTTT. The V call is TRBV28, the J call TRBJ1-5; 7 bases fit TRBD1. V lost 9 bases, J lost 1 base, and 6 bases stayed unmatched. CDR3 length: 14 residues. Looked up from germline, CDR1 is MDHEN and CDR2 is SYDVKM.

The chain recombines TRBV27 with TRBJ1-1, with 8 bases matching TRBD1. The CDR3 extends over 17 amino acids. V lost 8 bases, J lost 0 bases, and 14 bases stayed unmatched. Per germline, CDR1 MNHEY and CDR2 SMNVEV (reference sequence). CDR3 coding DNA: TGTGCCAGCCGGAGGATCGTAGACAGGGGCGTGAACACTGAAGCTTTCTTT. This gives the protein CASRRIVDRGVNTEAFF.

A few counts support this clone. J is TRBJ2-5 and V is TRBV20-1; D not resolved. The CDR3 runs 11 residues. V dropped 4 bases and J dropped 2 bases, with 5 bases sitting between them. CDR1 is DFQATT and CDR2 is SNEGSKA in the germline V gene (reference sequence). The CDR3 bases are TGCAGTGCTACCCATCAAGAGACCCAGTACTTC. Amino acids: CSATHQETQYF.